These 6 T cell receptor beta chains were sequenced from one sample in a study of sequential checkpoint blockade in melanoma. Sequencing was performed with immunoSEQ multiplex PCR; in TCRdb, only in-frame clones are kept and a portion is missing. The sample contains about 26,000 clones, roughly 81% of which appear only once. Specified treatment: randomized to nivolumab then ipilimumab (arm A) or the reverse (arm B). Specimen: CD8+ T cells sorted from blood (inferred from file names), collected from a patient given nivolumab and ipilimumab in sequence. Receptors were obtained from a human donor with melanoma.

The chain employs TRBV9 and TRBJ2-5; TRBD1 matches at 11 bases. The closer fit of TRBJ2-7 to the DNA end suggests the J call may be wrong. CDR1 is SGDLS, CDR2 YYNGEE, per germline. This CDR3 spans 15 amino acids. CDR3 protein: CASSVDGTGGYEQYF. In DNA form, the CDR3 reads TGTGCCAGCAGCGTGGACGGGACAGGGGGCTACGAGCAGTACTTC.

The genes are TRBV27 and TRBJ2-2, with a tentative D call TRBD2 (7 bases). Trimming pared 2 bases from V and 12 bases from J, leaving 19 bases between. The CDR3 spans 15 residues. Germline CDR1 is MNHEY and CDR2 is SMNVEV (reference sequence). CDR3 residues: CASSLGGGAGSQLFF. The CDR3 bases are TGTGCCAGCAGTTTAGGAGGGGGGGCAGGTAGTCAGCTGTTTTTT.

The V and J genes are TRBV4-2 and TRBJ2-7; D may be TRBD2 (6 bases). This CDR3 contains 12 residues. Germline V gene data show CDR1 as LGHNA and CDR2 as YNFKEQ. V was clipped by 4 bases and J by 3 bases, with 7 bases between them. The CDR3 DNA is TGTGCCAGCAGCCTCGGGGGCTACGAGCAGTACTTC. It encodes CASSLGGYEQYF.

This clone occurred a few times. V usage is TRBV28 and J usage is TRBJ2-1; TRBD2 matches 14 bases. This CDR3 contains 18 residues. Germline V gives CDR1 MDHEN, CDR2 SYDVKM. Trimming took 5 bases from V and 6 from J; bases not matched to a gene: 12. Here the CDR3 reads CASSPLTSGRGLGNEQFF. CDR3 coding DNA: TGTGCCAGCAGTCCCCTGACTAGCGGGAGGGGTTTAGGCAATGAGCAGTTCTTC.

Only one count was recorded for this clone. The V gene is TRBV9, the J gene TRBJ1-2, with 12 bases lining up with TRBD1. The CDR3 loop spans 13 amino acids. Germline CDR1 SGDLS, CDR2 YYNGEE. The V and J ends lost 7 bases and 8 bases, in that order; junction bases with no gene match: 6. The CDR3 spells CASGGDRGHGYTF. The CDR3, as DNA: TGTGCCAGCGGGGGGGACAGGGGGCACGGCTACACCTTC.

The V gene is TRBV5-8, the J gene TRBJ2-7, with a weak D call TRBD1 (6 bases). CDR3 length: 14 amino acids. Trimming removed 5 bases from V and 3 bases from J, with 15 bases in between. The germline gives CDR1 SGHTS, CDR2 YDEGEE. Here the CDR3 reads CASRPTGSDYEQYF. Written as DNA, the CDR3 is TGTGCCAGCAGGCCTACAGGGTCCGACTACGAGCAGTACTTC.